This T cell receptor (beta chain) came from a study of cytotoxic CD8 clonotypes in ibrutinib-treated CLL. Sequencing was performed with immunoSEQ multiplex PCR; in TCRdb, only in-frame clones are kept and a portion is missing. The repertoire holds around 310,000 clones, with 80% as singletons. This CDR3 region has 18 residues. With 5 bases clipped from V and 4 bases from J, the junction kept 12 bases outside the gene matches. Germline loops: CDR1 SGHTA, CDR2 FQGTGA. The sample in question was PBMCs, obtained before ibrutinib treatment. The chain carries TRBV7-3 and TRBJ2-3; 13 bases match TRBD2. The sequence came from a human donor with chronic lymphocytic leukemia. The DNA of the CDR3 is TGTGCCAGCAGCCCAGGACTAGCGGGAGTGTCTTGGGCAGATACGCAGTATTTT. Residues: CASSPGLAGVSWADTQYF.